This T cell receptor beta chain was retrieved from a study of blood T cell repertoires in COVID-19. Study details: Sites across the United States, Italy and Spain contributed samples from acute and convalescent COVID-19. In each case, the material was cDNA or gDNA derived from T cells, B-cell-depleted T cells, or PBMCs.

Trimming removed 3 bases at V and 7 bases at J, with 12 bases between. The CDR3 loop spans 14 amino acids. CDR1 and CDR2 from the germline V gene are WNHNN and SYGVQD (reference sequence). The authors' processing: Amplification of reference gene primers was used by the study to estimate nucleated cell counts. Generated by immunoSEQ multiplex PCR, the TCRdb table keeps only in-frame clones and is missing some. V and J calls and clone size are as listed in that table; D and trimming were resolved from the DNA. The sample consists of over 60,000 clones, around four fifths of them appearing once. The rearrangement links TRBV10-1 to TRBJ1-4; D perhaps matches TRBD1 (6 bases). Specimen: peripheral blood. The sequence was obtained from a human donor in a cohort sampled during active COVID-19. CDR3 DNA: TGCGCCAGCAGTGAATGGGCAGGGGCTGAAAAACTGTTTTTT. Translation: CASSEWAGAEKLFF.